This TCR beta chain is drawn from a study of response to subunit inactivated influenza vaccine. This clonotype was observed a handful of times. Its specificity is not known. In TCRdb, the RT-PCR reads were re-called with MiXCR into one record per CDR3 protein. This table holds around 790,000 distinct CDR3 sequences, 20% to 25% found once. Overall study findings and caveats: It was the authors' suggestion that each seasonal influenza vaccination recruits few new T cells.

The sequencing here drew on PBMCs from blood, taken roughly 5 days after vaccination. This TCR came from a man aged 50 or older who received an inactivated influenza vaccine.

Here the CDR3 reads CATMGDTTNQPQHF. The CDR3 DNA reads as TGTGCCACAATGGGAGACACGACTAATCAGCCCCAGCATTTT. The chain links TRBV10-3 to TRBJ1-5; D unclear. The CDR3 length is 14 residues. Germline V gives CDR1 ENHRY, CDR2 SYGVKD. V lost 10 bases and J lost 4, with 17 bases in between.